The 16 T cell receptor beta chains listed next were all sequenced from one sample in a study of post-analysis software for immune sequencing data. Incorporated into the TCR beta cDNA libraries were unique molecular identifiers, which served to reduce PCR and sequencing biases. TCRdb reprocessed the PCR reads via MiXCR and lists one record per CDR3 protein. The table lists about 810,000 distinct CDR3 sequences, approximately 53% of them singletons. General study findings and limits: Patients used about 5 TRBV segments, including TRBV5-6, TRBV5-1 and TRBV20-1, more often than controls.

For these TCRs, the target antigens are not known. What was sequenced was blood. These receptors originate from a girl aged 5-17 years with multiple sclerosis.

This clonotype was found a few times. The chain carries TRBV6-5 and TRBJ2-1, with 14 nucleotides matching TRBD2. The junction had 8 bases not matched to a gene; V was cut back by 6 bases and J by 10 bases. From germline, CDR1 is MNHEY and CDR2 SVGAGI. This CDR3 contains 15 residues. CDR3 in amino acids: CASSPMGLAGDEQFF. The CDR3 region has the DNA TGTGCCAGCAGCCCCATGGGACTAGCGGGAGACGAGCAGTTCTTC.

V and J are TRBV6-5 and TRBJ2-1; D is ambiguous. The CDR3 runs 12 residues. V lost 1 base, J lost 9 bases, and 7 bases lay in between. CDR1 and CDR2 from the germline V gene are MNHEY and SVGAGI. The CDR3 coding sequence is TGTGCCAGCAGTTACTTGTTTGGTGAGCAGTTCTTC. Its protein product is CASSYLFGEQFF.

In its sample, this clonotype was seen a few times. The gene calls are TRBV25-1 and TRBJ2-3, with 10 bases fitting TRBD2. With 8 bases clipped from V and 2 bases from J, the junction kept 7 bases outside the gene matches. Germline V gives CDR1 MGHDK, CDR2 SYGVNS. This CDR3 has 15 residues. This chain's CDR3 is CASGPTSGNTDTQYF. The CDR3 DNA sequence: TGTGCCAGCGGACCAACTAGCGGGAACACAGATACGCAGTATTTT. Supplemented by reference TRBV25-1 and TRBJ2-3, the full variable domain reads EADIYQTPRYLVIGTGKKITLECSQTMGHDKMYWYQQDPGMELHLIHYSYGVNSTEKGDLSSESTVSRIRTEHFPLTLESARPSHTSQYLCASGPTSGNTDTQYFGPGTRLTVL.

J is TRBJ1-1 and V is TRBV6-5, with D tentatively TRBD1 (5 bases). The V and J ends lost 10 bases and 4 bases respectively, with 16 bases between them. CDR1 is MNHEY, CDR2 SVGAGI, per germline. CDR3 length: 13 amino acids. CDR3 loop: CATQGRGTTEAFF. As DNA, the CDR3 is TGTGCCACACAAGGGCGGGGGACCACTGAAGCTTTCTTT.

Notes on this clonotype: At one boundary the junction diverges from the germline segment, which might be a read error. The V and J genes are TRBV12-3 or TRBV12-4 and TRBJ2-1; TRBD2 agrees at 10 bases. This CDR3 has 14 residues. DNA for the CDR3: TGTGCCAGCAGTCTAGCGGGAGAAAACAATGAGCAGTTCTTC. Translating gives CASSLAGENNEQFF.

This clonotype showed up just once. One end of the junction fails to match germline, which may point to a read error. The chain links TRBV9 to TRBJ2-1; 8 bases map to TRBD2. CDR3 length equals 18 residues. Germline V gene sequence: CDR1 SGDLS, CDR2 YYNGEE. The CDR3 bases are TGTGCTAGCAGCGTAGAGGCTAGCGGGCGTAGCTCCTACAATGAGCAGTTCTTC. This sequence encodes CASSVEASGRSSYNEQFF.

The chain has TRBV10-3 and TRBJ1-2; 7 nucleotides agree with TRBD1. The CDR3 has 12 residues. The germline V gene encodes CDR1 ENHRY and CDR2 SYGVKD. V shed 9 bases and J 3 bases; nucleotides not matched to a gene: 4. In DNA, the CDR3 is TGTGCCATAGGACAGGAAGACTATGGCTACACCTTC. Translated, it gives CAIGQEDYGYTF.

This clonotype is a singleton in its sample. The chain carries TRBV9 and TRBJ2-1, with D unresolved. Germline values: CDR1 SGDLS, CDR2 YYNGEE. Trimming shortened V by 1 base and J by 5 bases, and 16 bases separated the two germline ends. This CDR3 has 16 residues. CDR3 region: CASSVKTHSQDNEQFF. The DNA for the CDR3 is TGTGCCAGCAGCGTAAAGACCCATTCACAAGACAATGAGCAGTTCTTC. The entire variable domain, with the rest obtained from reference TRBV9 and TRBJ2-1, is as follows: DSGVTQTPKHLITATGQRVTLRCSPRSGDLSVYWYQQSLDQGLQFLIQYYNGEERAKGNILERFSAQQFPDLHSELNLSSLELGDSALYFCASSVKTHSQDNEQFFGPGTRLTVL.

CDR3 residues: CASSLEGSGTTEQYF. CDR3 nucleotides: TGCGCCAGCAGCTTGGAGGGGTCTGGCACTACCGAGCAGTACTTC. The rearrangement uses TRBV5-1 and TRBJ2-5, with D maybe TRBD1 (5 bases). The DNA end is a closer match to TRBJ2-7, so the J assignment may be wrong. This CDR3 is 15 amino acids long. Germline-derived CDR1 and CDR2 are SGHRS and YFSETQ.

CDR3 coding DNA: TGTGCCAGCAGTTCCAGGGGAAAACGGTACTTC. Residues: CASSSRGKRYF. The chain joins TRBV12-3 or TRBV12-4 to TRBJ2-5; TRBD1 is a possible D gene (6 bases). The CDR3 runs 11 residues. V was clipped by 4 bases and J by 13 bases, with 13 bases between them.

The V and J genes are TRBV29-1 and TRBJ2-3; D ambiguous. This CDR3 contains 13 residues. V was cut by 4 bases and J by 0 bases, with 8 bases left in between. The V gene's germline CDR1 is SQVTM and CDR2 ANQGSEA. CDR3 protein: CSVGVFSTDTQYF. CDR3 nucleotides: TGCAGCGTTGGAGTGTTTAGCACAGATACGCAGTATTTT.

The chain employs TRBV7-9 and TRBJ2-4, with D possibly being TRBD1 (6 bases). V gave up 5 bases and J gave up 6 bases, with 11 bases separating them. Germline loops: CDR1 SEHNR, CDR2 FQNEAQ (reference sequence). This CDR3 region has 13 residues. The CDR3 loop is CASSNRDINIQYF. DNA for the CDR3: TGTGCCAGCAGCAACCGGGACATAAACATTCAGTACTTC.

J is TRBJ2-1 and V is TRBV20-1; D is perhaps TRBD1 or TRBD2 (6 bases each). Germline CDR1 reads DFQATT; CDR2 reads SNEGSKA (reference sequence). Trimming shortened V by 0 bases and J by 4 bases, and 16 bases separated the two germline ends. The CDR3 extends over 16 amino acids. In DNA form, the CDR3 reads TGCAGTGCTAGAGATTTTAGGGGGGAGAGATACAATGAGCAGTTCTTC. Translating gives CSARDFRGERYNEQFF.

This chain connects TRBV29-1 to TRBJ2-1; the match to TRBD2 covers 8 bases. The CDR3 totals 16 residues. Trimming removed 4 bases from V and 2 bases from J; junction bases left unmatched: 10. Germline CDR1 and CDR2: SQVTM and ANQGSEA. The chain's CDR3 is CSVGREGAGTYNEQFF. The CDR3 DNA reads as TGCAGCGTTGGTCGGGAGGGCGCCGGGACCTACAATGAGCAGTTCTTC.

Here the CDR3 reads CSARDLRRPLVGTQYF. The CDR3 region has the DNA TGCAGTGCTAGAGATCTCAGGAGGCCATTGGTAGGGACCCAGTACTTC. The rearrangement links TRBV20-1 to TRBJ2-5, with a weak D call TRBD2 (5 bases). Trimming pared 0 bases from V and 7 bases from J, leaving 21 bases between. This CDR3 is built from 16 residues. The V gene's germline CDR1 is DFQATT and CDR2 SNEGSKA (reference sequence).

V usage is TRBV20-1 and J usage is TRBJ2-1, with 12 positions matching TRBD2. Germline values: CDR1 DFQATT, CDR2 SNEGSKA (reference sequence). The CDR3 runs 18 residues. After removal of 4 bases from V and 7 bases from J, the junction contained 17 bases not matched to a gene. This CDR3 reads CSAKGLAGFLLAANEQFF. DNA of the CDR3: TGCAGTGCTAAGGGACTAGCGGGCTTCCTCCTGGCCGCTAATGAGCAGTTCTTC.